This T cell receptor beta chain was found in a study of PD-L1 blockade in urothelial cancer (dated by TCRdb to about 2017). Turning to the overall study: All patients started therapy around 2014 and received atezolizumab 1,200 mg intravenously every 3 weeks. About 85% of the roughly 30 patients were males with bladder-origin urothelial cancer, and about 65% of the 29 reported a prior smoking history. An ECOG performance status of 0 or 1 was recorded for the patients, and 0 to 3 prior chemotherapy regimens had been received by the patients. Blood samples were analyzed at 3 weeks after treatment start (second dose) and at 6 weeks after treatment start. Blood samples gave a median of approximately 150,000 T cells and approximately 80,000 unique TCRs, with a median clonality of approximately 0.078. The study was an exploratory multi-omic analysis of somatic, immune and clinical correlates of response to PD-L1 blockade with atezolizumab in urothelial cancer. Pretreatment tumor samples and matched peripheral blood, collected serially before and after atezolizumab treatment, underwent TCR sequencing. Durable clinical benefit was defined as a progression-free survival longer than 6 months, and TCR features were additionally tested against progression-free survival and overall survival. In the same patients, pretreatment tumors underwent whole exome sequencing and RNA sequencing in addition to TCR sequencing. Durable clinical benefit was achieved by nine patients and was not achieved by 20 patients. Pretreatment blood TCR-seq was available for twenty-nine patients, at least one posttreatment blood collection was obtained for around 25 patients, and tumor TCR-seq was available for around 25 patients.

As for this clone: Its antigen remains undetermined. No base quality values were provided; no much bigger clone lies one nucleotide off.

Synthetic TCR analog templates were spiked into each PCR so that absolute template abundance could be estimated from read counts. Using the immunoSEQ assay, TCRbeta CDR3 regions were amplified from genomic DNA with bias-controlled V and J gene primers. Sequencing of rearranged TCRbeta segments was performed at approximately 20X coverage. The authors' analysis ran thus. Sequencing errors were corrected by clustering, and CDR3s were annotated against IMGT so that V, D and J genes could be assigned. Downstream analyses used only productive TCRbeta rearrangements, leaving out any out-of-frame or stop-codon sequences. To compute clonality, Shannon entropy was normalized by the log of the number of unique productive sequences and then subtracted from one. Fisher's exact test with Benjamini-Hochberg correction, at a threshold of adjusted p below 0.01, was used to find clones that differed between time points or between blood and tumor. TCRdb took over this immuneACCESS table, retaining in-frame rearrangements with V and J assigned. Such tables are incomplete; in checked studies, under half of the missing clones stem from an unresolved V gene, and the remainder is unexplained. V and J calls plus clone size are reproduced from that table; the DNA served to infer D and trimming. For this sample the table gives around 100,000 clones, of which around 87% were detected only once. The ten largest clones add up to around 1.7% of the sample.

CDR1 SGHRS and CDR2 YFSETQ are derived from the germline V gene. Trimming accounts for 3 bases at V and 0 bases at J, while the number of junction bases matched to no gene is 9. Counted from cysteine to phenylalanine, this CDR3 has 17 amino acids. Only the CDR3 portion is preserved as DNA: 51 bases, with reading frame beginning at the first base. What the research found in general, with its limitations: Patients with durable benefit showed greater expansion of tumor-associated TCR clones in peripheral blood 3 weeks after starting treatment (n ≈ 21, p = 0.022). Small sample size (n ≈ 28) and many exploratory analyses mean the results are intended to be hypothesis-generating. Improved progression-free and overall survival was associated with having pretreatment peripheral blood TCR clonality below the median.

The sample's time point, from its label and the paper: pretreatment peripheral blood. A total of 29 patients with locally advanced or metastatic urothelial carcinoma, treated at Memorial Sloan Kettering on a trial protocol, made up the cohort. Peripheral blood mononuclear cells were collected from each patient pretreatment and during treatment, giving between 1 and 8 total time points per patient. The Qiagen DNeasy Blood extraction kit was used to purify genomic DNA from total PBMCs and from tumor samples. PBMCs were collected pretreatment and during treatment and were isolated and stored as previously described.

This receptor was identified in a man aged 60-69 years with urothelial cancer. Sequenced material: PBMCs, taken around atezolizumab (anti-PD-L1) treatment. The V gene is TRBV5-1 and the J gene is TRBJ2-3, with 8 central nucleotides matching TRBD2. The bases read TGCGCCAGCAGCTCCGGTCTAGCGGGTACTAGCACAGATACGCAGTATTTT. Translated, it reads CASSSGLAGTSTDTQYF.